These T cell receptor beta chains were read from a single sample in a study of cytomegalovirus exposure and HLA in healthy donors. TCRdb keeps only in-frame clones here, not all; method: immunoSEQ multiplex PCR. The sample lists 150,000 or so clones, 76% occurring once. Sequencing used PBMCs. Receptor source: a male donor in good health and CMV-seronegative. The CDR3 runs from the conserved cysteine through the conserved F or W. Each record gives: V gene, J gene, CDR3 protein.

V: TRBV5-1
J: TRBJ2-3
CDR3: CASSTLGQGGSSGGVRDTQYF

V: TRBV27
J: TRBJ2-3
CDR3: CASSAPGLADTQYF

V: TRBV7-9
J: TRBJ2-3
CDR3: CASSSDRGNRDTQYF

V: TRBV11-2
J: TRBJ2-5
CDR3: CASSSPTSGRWEQYF

V: TRBV11-2
J: TRBJ2-3
CDR3: CASSLATSGGYTDTQYF

V: TRBV7-6
J: TRBJ1-1
CDR3: CASSLPGGTEAFF

V: TRBV7-2
J: TRBJ2-3
CDR3: CASSFGLASEDTQYF

V: TRBV19
J: TRBJ1-3
CDR3: CASLRQGTFSGNTIYF

V: TRBV19
J: TRBJ2-6
CDR3: CASSYPDRASSGANVLTF

V: TRBV7-9
J: TRBJ1-1
CDR3: CASSPERHLNTEAFF

V: TRBV30
J: TRBJ2-3
CDR3: CAYQDRSSTDTQYF

V: TRBV7-9
J: TRBJ2-5
CDR3: CAVDTLGGAQYF

V: TRBV16
J: TRBJ1-6
CDR3: CASSQSPRVYSPLHF

V: TRBV5-1
J: TRBJ2-3
CDR3: CASSSGLAGVADTQYF

V: TRBV2
J: TRBJ1-2
CDR3: CASSESGARYGYTF

V: TRBV19
J: TRBJ2-7
CDR3: CASSIGPGTSYYEQYF

V: TRBV19
J: TRBJ2-1
CDR3: CASSTGTGGWNEQFF

V: TRBV19
J: TRBJ2-7
CDR3: CASSNSGTVTYEQYF

V: TRBV4-1
J: TRBJ2-1
CDR3: CASSPQGTSGFYNEQFF

V: TRBV15
J: TRBJ2-2
CDR3: CATSRDRLNTGELFF

V: TRBV29-1
J: TRBJ1-1
CDR3: CSVGREGGTGVTEAFF

V: TRBV4-1
J: TRBJ1-4
CDR3: CASSTTGLTNEKLFF

V: TRBV4-1
J: TRBJ1-5
CDR3: CASSHVDGTTGQPQHF

V: TRBV7-2
J: TRBJ1-2
CDR3: CATSPAGGRTNYGYTF

V: TRBV30
J: TRBJ2-7
CDR3: CAWSVGGYEQYF

V: TRBV4-1
J: TRBJ1-1
CDR3: CASSPEWAPEAFF

V: TRBV11-2
J: TRBJ2-2
CDR3: CASRPQGVGELFF

V: TRBV7-3
J: TRBJ2-7
CDR3: CASSLGTGAEQYF

V: TRBV11-2
J: TRBJ2-7
CDR3: CASSLTGPEQYF

V: TRBV5-4
J: TRBJ2-7
CDR3: CASSPDSKRSYEQYF

V: TRBV7-9
J: TRBJ1-6
CDR3: CASSFDSFTSPLHF

V: TRBV7-7
J: TRBJ2-1
CDR3: CASSLVAGYEQFF

V: TRBV28
J: TRBJ2-3
CDR3: CASRQVQSDTQYF

V: TRBV25-1
J: TRBJ1-5
CDR3: CASSDAGGSNQPQHF

V: TRBV7-3
J: TRBJ2-7
CDR3: CASSRSADGTYEQYF

V: TRBV7-2
J: TRBJ1-1
CDR3: CASSQVMNTEAFF

V: TRBV11-2
J: TRBJ1-5
CDR3: CASSPGQGRPQHF

V: TRBV10-3
J: TRBJ1-2
CDR3: CAISDPQRFGANYGYTF

V: TRBV5-1
J: TRBJ2-7
CDR3: CASSLERVTYEQYF

V: TRBV7-6
J: TRBJ2-1
CDR3: CASSVRLAGIPGDEQFF

V: TRBV28
J: TRBJ2-7
CDR3: CASSLARVGGYEQYF

V: TRBV6-6
J: TRBJ1-5
CDR3: CASSTTSRGRQPQHF

V: TRBV4-1
J: TRBJ2-3
CDR3: CASSLSGTSTDTQYF

V: TRBV28
J: TRBJ1-1
CDR3: CASTPQGAPTEAFF

V: TRBV28
J: TRBJ1-5
CDR3: CASSSGTKVNQPQHF

V: TRBV7-2
J: TRBJ1-1
CDR3: CASSPRPGGEAFF

V: TRBV13
J: TRBJ2-3
CDR3: CASSSSSTDTQYF

V: TRBV30
J: TRBJ1-4
CDR3: CAWNYRSNEKLFF

V: TRBV28
J: TRBJ1-1
CDR3: CASTPGGSANTEAFF

V: TRBV10-3
J: TRBJ1-1
CDR3: CAISELEPQNTEAFF